This is a list of T cell receptor beta chains from one sample in a study of blood T cell repertoires in COVID-19. Assay: immunoSEQ multiplex PCR; the TCRdb copy retains only in-frame clones and omits some. The table includes 200,000 to 250,000 clones, 88% detected once. Sample: PBMCs or T cells enriched from blood (not recorded which). These receptors were obtained from a woman between 50 and 59 years old with acute COVID-19. Both conserved end residues are part of each CDR3. Fields, in order: V gene, J gene, D gene, CDR3 protein. The D gene is left open where the match is weak.

TRBV28	TRBJ2-1	TRBD2	CASGTSGRVGEQFF
TRBV5-5	TRBJ2-7	TRBD1	CASRSGQGAQYEQYF
TRBV6-4	TRBJ2-3	TRBD2	CASSDSTSGSTDTQYF
TRBV7-8	TRBJ1-5	TRBD1	CASSLDRGNQPQHF
TRBV7-2	TRBJ1-5	NA	CASRPTRGPQHF
TRBV7-3	TRBJ2-1	TRBD2	CASSGDYNNEQFF
TRBV25-1	TRBJ2-2	TRBD2	CASSEYEGRGTGELFF
TRBV5-1	TRBJ2-1	TRBD2	CASTSGRAEQFF
TRBV2	TRBJ1-1	TRBD1	CASKRTGNTEAFF
TRBV5-1	TRBJ2-7	NA	CASSLDRNEQYF
TRBV7-2	TRBJ2-7	TRBD2	CASSLEGGGVPYEQYF
TRBV18	TRBJ2-7	NA	CASSRQEPYEQYF
TRBV15	TRBJ1-5	NA	CATSRFRGDQPQHF
TRBV28	TRBJ1-2	NA	CATTLEGGSGYTF
TRBV19	TRBJ2-3	TRBD1	CASRDRVTDTQYF
TRBV7-2	TRBJ2-1	TRBD2	CASSRQLGLTYNEQFF
TRBV15	TRBJ1-6	NA	CATSPIGSYNSPLHF
TRBV9	TRBJ2-3	NA	CASSVASTDTQYF
TRBV28	TRBJ2-7	NA	CASSNRQGSYEQYF
TRBV29-1	TRBJ1-1	NA	CSVQWTVNTEAFF
TRBV1	TRBJ1-6	NA	CTSSQRGPGAYNSPLHF
TRBV7-3	TRBJ2-3	NA	CASSEQTGLRTDTQYF
TRBV7-9	TRBJ2-3	TRBD2	CASSPGVAGLSTDTQYF
TRBV28	TRBJ2-1	NA	CASTRLGGSYNEQFF
TRBV5-8	TRBJ1-6	TRBD1	CASRPRTGRYSPLHF
TRBV28	TRBJ2-3	TRBD2	CASSPYSTSGRAYRDTQYF
TRBV4-1	TRBJ2-2	NA	CASSQGGGRTNTGELFF
TRBV6-2/TRBV6-3	TRBJ2-4	NA	CASSYGGHKNIQYF
TRBV28	TRBJ1-6	NA	CASSSPGDTNSYNSPLHF
TRBV19	TRBJ1-3	NA	CASSIGRAARWNTIYF
TRBV6-5	TRBJ2-1	NA	CASRVGLFSYNEQFF
TRBV11-3	TRBJ2-1	NA	CASSSPNNEQFF
TRBV3-1/TRBV3-2	TRBJ2-3	TRBD1	CASSPLDRERTDTQYF